A selection of T cell receptor beta chains follows, all from one sample in a study of cytomegalovirus exposure and HLA in healthy donors. Generated by immunoSEQ multiplex PCR, the TCRdb table keeps only in-frame clones and is missing some. In the table there are approximately 280,000 clones, 70% to 90% of which are singletons. What was sequenced was PBMCs. Receptors originate from a woman in her late teens or twenties in good health and CMV-seronegative. CDR3s include the opening cysteine and the closing phenylalanine or tryptophan. Each record gives: CDR3 protein, CDR3 DNA, J gene, D gene, V gene, clone size. The D gene is left open where the match is weak. Clone size is given for some rows only: seen once, a few or many times, or a class if the clone is expanded.

CDR3aa: CASSSDREGTEAFF
CDR3nt: TGTGCCAGCAGTTCGGACAGGGAGGGGACTGAAGCTTTCTTT
j_gene: TRBJ1-1
d_gene: TRBD1
v_gene: TRBV6-6
abundance: once

CDR3aa: CASRDRVAGELFF
CDR3nt: TGTGCCAGCAGGGACAGGGTGGCCGGGGAGCTGTTTTTT
j_gene: TRBJ2-2
d_gene: TRBD1
v_gene: TRBV7-6
abundance: -

CDR3aa: CASSPTGKNTEAFF
CDR3nt: TGTGCCAGCAGTCCGACAGGGAAGAACACTGAAGCTTTCTTT
j_gene: TRBJ1-1
d_gene: TRBD1
v_gene: TRBV28
abundance: -

CDR3aa: CASSMAGGPYEQYF
CDR3nt: TGTGCCAGTAGTATGGCAGGGGGTCCCTACGAGCAGTACTTC
j_gene: TRBJ2-7
d_gene: TRBD1
v_gene: TRBV19
abundance: -

CDR3aa: CASSETEGTEAFF
CDR3nt: TGCGCCAGCAGTGAGACCGAGGGCACTGAAGCTTTCTTT
j_gene: TRBJ1-1
d_gene: -
v_gene: TRBV10-1
abundance: -

CDR3aa: CASSSGMSTDTQYF
CDR3nt: TGTGCCAGCAGCTCCGGGATGTCTACAGATACGCAGTATTTT
j_gene: TRBJ2-3
d_gene: -
v_gene: TRBV9
abundance: -

CDR3aa: CSASTGTADTQYF
CDR3nt: TGCAGCGCCTCAACAGGGACGGCAGATACGCAGTATTTT
j_gene: TRBJ2-3
d_gene: -
v_gene: TRBV29-1
abundance: -

CDR3aa: CASKEGADNQPQHF
CDR3nt: TGCGCCAGCAAAGAGGGGGCTGACAATCAGCCCCAGCATTTT
j_gene: TRBJ1-5
d_gene: TRBD1
v_gene: TRBV5-1
abundance: once

CDR3aa: CASSPRTGVPYEQYF
CDR3nt: TGTGCCAGCAGCCCAAGGACAGGGGTTCCCTACGAGCAGTACTTC
j_gene: TRBJ2-7
d_gene: TRBD1
v_gene: TRBV11-2
abundance: -

CDR3aa: CATSSRLAGEFEQYF
CDR3nt: TGTGCCACCAGCTCCCGACTAGCGGGAGAGTTCGAGCAGTACTTC
j_gene: TRBJ2-7
d_gene: TRBD2
v_gene: TRBV15
abundance: -

CDR3aa: CASSYLGLAHGYEQYF
CDR3nt: TGTGCCAGCAGTTACTTGGGACTAGCCCACGGGTACGAGCAGTACTTC
j_gene: TRBJ2-7
d_gene: TRBD2
v_gene: TRBV6-5
abundance: -

CDR3aa: CASSTGPYGYTF
CDR3nt: TGTGCCAGCAGTACTGGGCCATATGGCTACACCTTC
j_gene: TRBJ1-2
d_gene: -
v_gene: TRBV28
abundance: -

CDR3aa: CASRSAGTGPRETQYF
CDR3nt: TGTGCCAGCAGATCAGCCGGGACAGGTCCTCGGGAGACCCAGTACTTC
j_gene: TRBJ2-5
d_gene: TRBD1
v_gene: TRBV5-6
abundance: -

CDR3aa: CASSWDRRGEKLFF
CDR3nt: TGTGCCAGCAGTTGGGACAGGAGAGGCGAAAAACTGTTTTTT
j_gene: TRBJ1-4
d_gene: TRBD1
v_gene: TRBV6-6
abundance: -

CDR3aa: CASSFFGQDTEAFF
CDR3nt: -
j_gene: TRBJ1-1
d_gene: -
v_gene: TRBV25-1
abundance: once

CDR3aa: CASSPGQGRNTEAFF
CDR3nt: TGTGCCAGCAGCCCCGGACAGGGCCGGAACACTGAAGCTTTCTTT
j_gene: TRBJ1-1
d_gene: TRBD1
v_gene: TRBV7-9
abundance: -

CDR3aa: CASSPVSGGGDEQFF
CDR3nt: TGTGCCAGCTCACCAGTTAGCGGGGGAGGCGATGAGCAGTTCTTC
j_gene: TRBJ2-1
d_gene: TRBD2
v_gene: TRBV18
abundance: -

CDR3aa: CSVELAESTDTQYF
CDR3nt: TGCAGCGTAGAACTAGCGGAAAGCACAGATACGCAGTATTTT
j_gene: TRBJ2-3
d_gene: TRBD2
v_gene: TRBV29-1
abundance: once

CDR3aa: CASSLTGVDEQYF
CDR3nt: TGCGCCAGCAGCTTGACGGGAGTAGACGAGCAGTACTTC
j_gene: TRBJ2-7
d_gene: -
v_gene: TRBV5-1
abundance: -

CDR3aa: CASSLRLGEKLFF
CDR3nt: TGCGCCAGCAGCTTGAGGCTAGGTGAAAAACTGTTTTTT
j_gene: TRBJ1-4
d_gene: -
v_gene: TRBV5-1
abundance: -

CDR3aa: CATSRERGRSEKLFF
CDR3nt: TGTGCCACCAGCAGAGAGAGGGGGCGGTCGGAAAAACTGTTTTTT
j_gene: TRBJ1-4
d_gene: TRBD1
v_gene: TRBV15
abundance: -

CDR3aa: CASSTGERTDTQYF
CDR3nt: TGCGCCAGCAGTACAGGGGAACGCACAGATACGCAGTATTTT
j_gene: TRBJ2-3
d_gene: TRBD1
v_gene: TRBV5-1
abundance: -

CDR3aa: CASSSLGQGLQTTYEQYF
CDR3nt: TGTGCCAGCAGCTCCCTAGGACAGGGGCTCCAAACGACCTACGAGCAGTACTTC
j_gene: TRBJ2-7
d_gene: TRBD1
v_gene: TRBV7-8
abundance: -